The entry below describes one T cell receptor (beta chain). The antigen is undetermined. The sample belongs to a study of vaccination and CD4 T cells after COVID-19. As for the study in general: Spike peptides, overlapping and drawn from SARS-CoV-2, HCoV-NL63, HCoV-OC43 and HCoV-229E, were used to stimulate cells.

Treatment in this sample: roughly 10-day PBMC culture with coronavirus spike peptide pools or control peptides (ViraFEST assay). Broader study findings: Researchers looked at relatively few convalescent patients and had no early post-infection timepoints.

Germline lookup yields CDR1 SGHTA and CDR2 FQGTGA. The CDR3 extends over 15 amino acids. V dropped 2 bases and J dropped 5 bases, with 12 bases sitting between them. Cultured CD4+ T cell DNA was sequenced using the Oncomine TCR Beta short-read assay. TCRdb reprocessed the PCR reads with MiXCR, giving one entry per CDR3 protein. The sample shows nearly 20,000 distinct CDR3 sequences, 80% to 85% of them seen only once. This TCR was sampled from a human donor who received a COVID-19 vaccine. This sample comprised CD4+ T cells from blood, cultured in vitro, obtained after SARS-CoV-2 vaccination. This chain links TRBV7-3 with TRBJ2-2; tentatively, D is TRBD2 (6 bases). The CDR3 protein is CASSLSRGYTGELFF. CDR3 DNA sequence: TGTGCCAGCAGCTTATCGCGGGGTTATACCGGGGAGCTGTTTTTT.